This TCR beta chain originates from a study of technical replicates of blood from a handful of donors. Clones were read by immunoSEQ multiplex PCR, and TCRdb kept only the in-frame ones, dropping some. The sample yields approximately 70,000 clones, 95% to 98% seen once. The CDR3 extends over 14 amino acids. The germline gives CDR1 SEHNR, CDR2 FQNEAQ (reference sequence). Trimming took off 1 base at V and 0 bases at J, with 6 bases between the two ends. Sequenced material: T cells isolated from PBMCs. This receptor was identified in a human donor in good health. The genes are TRBV7-9 and TRBJ1-1; D uncertain. The DNA for the CDR3 is TGTGCCAGCAGCTTAGGTGTATTGAACACTGAAGCTTTCTTT. The encoded protein is CASSLGVLNTEAFF.